The source of this T cell receptor beta chain is a study of blood T cell repertoires in COVID-19. Looking at the study overall: Samples came from the United States, Italy and Spain, spanning acute and convalescent COVID-19. Sources were T cells, B-cell-depleted T cells, or PBMCs; the material itself was cDNA or gDNA.

Per the original data handling: Estimation of nucleated cell counts was performed using reference gene primer amplification. Libraries were prepared by immunoSEQ multiplex PCR; TCRdb keeps only in-frame clonotypes and omits some of them. For V, J and clone size, that table is used; D and trimming come from the DNA. The data hold some 180,000 clones, with roughly 91% observed a single time. The V and J ends lost 1 base and 4 bases, in that order; junction bases with no gene match: 5. CDR1 is SGHRS, CDR2 YFSETQ, per germline. The CDR3 is 15 amino acids. The chain carries TRBV5-1 and TRBJ1-3; the match to TRBD1 covers 7 bases. This TCR derives from a man over 45 who had recovered from COVID-19. Input material: peripheral blood. Here the CDR3 DNA reads TGCGCCAGCAGCTTGAACAGGGGCCCAGGAAACACCATATATTTT. Amino acids: CASSLNRGPGNTIYF.